The 19 T cell receptor beta chains below were found in one sample sequenced in a study of siplizumab effects on memory and regulatory T cells. Here immunoSEQ multiplex PCR was the method, and the copy in TCRdb shows in-frame clones only, minus some. This table holds 7,000 to 8,500 clones, under 80% found once. The specimen was effector memory CD8+ T cells sorted from blood. Subset indicated: unstimulated CD8+ effector memory T cells. The source of these receptors is a human donor in good health.

This rearrangement joins TRBV7-8 to TRBJ1-1, with 8 bases that match TRBD1. The CDR3 has 14 residues. The germline gives CDR1 SGHVS, CDR2 FQNEAQ. Trimming took 2 bases from V and 4 from J; bases not matched to a gene: 3. The CDR3 DNA reads TGTGCCAGCAGCTTACAGGGGGCGCCCACTGAAGCTTTCTTT. Translation: CASSLQGAPTEAFF.

The V gene is TRBV6-1, the J gene TRBJ2-6, with D uncertain. V lost 1 base and J 0 bases, leaving 4 bases between the germline ends. The germline V gene encodes CDR1 MNHNS and CDR2 SASEGT. The CDR3 totals 15 residues. The CDR3 loop is CASSEEISGANVLTF. The CDR3 DNA sequence: TGTGCCAGCAGTGAAGAGATCTCTGGGGCCAACGTCCTGACTTTC.

J is TRBJ2-3 and V is TRBV10-3; either TRBD1 or TRBD2 may supply D (5 bases each). Germline CDR1 and CDR2: ENHRY and SYGVKD. The CDR3 covers 15 residues. Trimming stripped 2 bases from V and 6 bases from J, with 15 bases between. CDR3 bases: TGTGCCATCAGTGAGCTTTGGGACGCCGATGATACGCAGTATTTT. Protein: CAISELWDADDTQYF.

The V gene is TRBV4-1, the J gene TRBJ2-2, with a weak D call TRBD2 (6 bases). The germline gives CDR1 MGHRA, CDR2 YSYEKL. V was trimmed by 0 bases and J by 2 bases, leaving 16 bases between them. This CDR3 is built from 18 residues. The CDR3 DNA sequence: TGCGCCAGCAGCCAAGAAAAGCCGGGACTTCTAAACACCGGGGAGCTGTTTTTT. As protein: CASSQEKPGLLNTGELFF.

This rearrangement joins TRBV5-1 to TRBJ1-1, with unresolved D. The CDR3 length is 13 residues. Germline CDR1 and CDR2: SGHRS and YFSETQ. Deletions cut 0 bases from V and 0 bases from J, with 3 bases between. The DNA of the CDR3 is TGCGCCAGCAGCTTGGTTATGAACACTGAAGCTTTCTTT. Translating gives CASSLVMNTEAFF. Full variable domain (outside the CDR3, taken from reference TRBV5-1 and TRBJ1-1): KAGVTQTPRYLIKTRGQQVTLSCSPISGHRSVSWYQQTPGQGLQFLFEYFSETQRNKGNFPGRFSGRQFSNSRSEMNVSTLELGDSALYLCASSLVMNTEAFFGQGTRLTVV.

The table lists this clone with a count of one. The CDR3 coding sequence is TGTGCCAGTAGCCCTACAGGGGGATCCTACGAGCAGTACTTC. This sequence encodes CASSPTGGSYEQYF. This rearrangement joins TRBV19 to TRBJ2-7; 8 bases are shared with TRBD1. CDR1 is LNHDA and CDR2 is SQIVND in the germline V gene (reference sequence). Trimming removed 6 bases from V and 1 base from J; junction bases left unmatched: 5. This CDR3 region has 14 residues.

The genes are TRBV25-1 and TRBJ1-2; D not resolved. Germline loops: CDR1 MGHDK, CDR2 SYGVNS. V shed 2 bases and J shed 6 bases, with 16 bases lying between them. The CDR3 is made up of 15 amino acids. CDR3 coding DNA: TGTGCCAGCAGTGAAGGTTATGTGGGAGGAGATGGCTACACCTTC. This codes for CASSEGYVGGDGYTF.

The chain recombines TRBV10-3 with TRBJ2-1; 7 bases agree with TRBD2. There are 17 residues in the CDR3. Germline V gives CDR1 ENHRY, CDR2 SYGVKD. V trimming: 2 bases; J trimming: 0 bases; junction bases outside the gene matches: 7. CDR3 sequence (DNA): TGTGCCATCAGTGAGGGGGCGGGAGAGACCTCCTACAATGAGCAGTTCTTC. Residues: CAISEGAGETSYNEQFF.

In this sample, this clone turned up once. This CDR3 is CASSLVGDPLWGQYF. CDR3 nucleotides: TGCGCCAGCAGCTTGGTAGGAGACCCACTATGGGGGCAGTACTTC. This sequence joins TRBV5-1 and TRBJ2-7; no firm D call. Trimming took off 0 bases at V and 9 bases at J, with 19 bases between the two ends. CDR1 and CDR2 from the germline V gene are SGHRS and YFSETQ. The CDR3 is 15 residues long.

The chain joins TRBV11-2 to TRBJ2-2; 9 bases fit TRBD1. The germline V gene encodes CDR1 SGHAT and CDR2 FQNNGV. CDR3 length equals 16 residues. The ends lost 5 bases at V and 5 bases at J; junction bases unmatched: 9. CDR3 bases: TGTGCCAGCAGCGCGTACGGGACAGGGAGTACCGGGGAGCTGTTTTTT. It yields the protein CASSAYGTGSTGELFF.

V and J are TRBV9 and TRBJ1-1; D unclear. The CDR3 contains 11 residues. Per the germline V gene, CDR1 is SGDLS and CDR2 is YYNGEE. The V gene lost 5 bases and the J gene lost 7 bases, with 9 bases spanning the gap. CDR3 DNA: TGTGCCAGCAGAGGAAACTTTGAAGCTTTCTTT. Translation gives CASRGNFEAFF.

The chain carries TRBV5-8 and TRBJ2-3, with TRBD1 matching 7 bases. The trim removed 3 bases at V and 3 bases at J, leaving 7 bases unmatched. CDR3 length equals 15 residues. CDR1 SGHTS and CDR2 YDEGEE come from the germline V gene. CDR3 sequence: CASSWRGDRTDTQYF. In DNA form, the CDR3 reads TGTGCCAGCAGCTGGCGTGGGGACAGAACAGATACGCAGTATTTT. Complete variable domain (other parts from reference TRBV5-8 and TRBJ2-3): EAGVTQSPTHLIKTRGQQATLRCSPISGHTSVYWYQQALGLGLQFLLWYDEGEERNRGNFPPRFSGRQFPNYSSELNVNALELEDSALYLCASSWRGDRTDTQYFGPGTRLTVL.

The chain recombines TRBV7-8 with TRBJ1-5; tentative D call: TRBD1 (6 bases). In germline, CDR1 is SGHVS, CDR2 FQNEAQ. Trimming removed 7 bases at V and 1 base at J, with 14 bases between. The CDR3 runs 15 residues. The DNA for the CDR3 is TGTGCCAGCAACAGGGAGTATGCAAGCAATCAGCCCCAGCATTTT. Its protein product is CASNREYASNQPQHF. Using reference TRBV7-8 and TRBJ1-5 for the parts outside the CDR3, the full variable domain is GAGVSQSPRYKVAKRGQDVALRCDPISGHVSLFWYQQALGQGPEFLTYFQNEAQLDKSGLPSDRFFAERPEGSVSTLKIQRTQQEDSAVYLCASNREYASNQPQHFGDGTRLSIL.

This chain links TRBV28 with TRBJ2-5; no clear D gene. Germline CDR1 and CDR2: MDHEN and SYDVKM. The CDR3 loop spans 14 amino acids. Trimming removed 3 bases at V and 7 bases at J, with 15 bases between. The CDR3 reads CASSFDRELGTQYF. The CDR3 DNA sequence: TGTGCCAGCAGTTTCGATAGGGAATTGGGGACCCAGTACTTC.

V is TRBV4-3 and J is TRBJ2-1; no reliable D call. Trimming shortened V by 3 bases and J by 1 base, and 10 bases separated the two germline ends. Germline V lookup: CDR1 LGHNA, CDR2 YSLEER. The CDR3 runs 15 residues. CDR3 region: CASSHGVGSYNEQFF. The DNA for the CDR3 is TGCGCCAGCAGCCATGGGGTCGGGTCCTACAATGAGCAGTTCTTC.

The rearrangement joins TRBV2 to TRBJ2-7, with a tentative D call TRBD2 (6 bases). This CDR3 contains 11 residues. Germline CDR1 and CDR2: SNHLY and FYNNEI. V lost 8 bases and J 5 bases, leaving 10 bases between the germline ends. This CDR3 reads CASFGGNEQYF. The DNA for the CDR3 is TGTGCCAGCTTTGGGGGGAACGAGCAGTACTTC.

This clone has only a few counts. V and J are TRBV6-1 and TRBJ1-5, with a possible D match to TRBD1 (5 bases). In germline, CDR1 is MNHNS, CDR2 SASEGT. This CDR3 has 16 residues. Deletions cut 3 bases from V and 2 bases from J, with 14 bases between. DNA of the CDR3: TGTGCCAGCAGTGACCGGGGGGGGGTCGGCAATCAGCCCCAGCATTTT. Its translation: CASSDRGGVGNQPQHF.

Comment on this clone: The sample contains more than one DNA sequence encoding this CDR3. The chain couples TRBV7-9 to TRBJ2-5; 15 bases match TRBD2. After removal of 5 bases from V and 5 bases from J, the junction contained 0 bases not matched to a gene. The CDR3 contains 14 residues. The germline CDR1 and CDR2 sequences are SEHNR and FQNEAQ (reference sequence). CDR3 sequence reads: CASSGTSGRETQYF. The DNA of the CDR3 is TGTGCCAGCAGCGGGACTAGCGGGAGGGAGACCCAGTACTTC.

This clone was picked up one time. In nucleotides, the CDR3 is TGTGCCAGCAGCTTCCGGTTCGAGCAGTACTTC. This gives the protein CASSFRFEQYF. The J gene is TRBJ2-7, the V gene TRBV28, with D unclear. CDR3 size: 11 residues. The germline V gene has CDR1 MDHEN and CDR2 SYDVKM. The V and J ends lost 6 bases and 6 bases respectively, with 9 bases between them.